This TCR beta chain was captured in a study of spatial heterogeneity in lung cancer. Overall study results and limits: It was found that expanded intratumoral alpha and beta TCR counts tracked tumor mutation counts.

The time point: sample taken at primary tumor resection. Every molecule of TCR cDNA had its own unique molecular identifier. MiXCR, applied by TCRdb to the 5' RACE reads, yields one record per CDR3 protein. The sample gives 15,000 to 20,000 distinct CDR3 sequences, roughly 6.2% of which show up once; around 6.5% is in the top ten. With 1 base removed from V and 8 bases from J, the gap between germline ends came to 8 bases. The CDR3 totals 12 residues. CDR1 is MNHNS and CDR2 is SASEGT in the germline V gene. This clonotype was picked up many times. The antigen remains unidentified. The chain joins TRBV6-1 to TRBJ1-2; D remains unclear. The clonotype comes from a male donor with early-stage non-small cell lung cancer. Sequencing was performed on lung tumor tissue, taken at surgery. The DNA of the CDR3 is TGTGCCAGCAGTGAAGGCCGGAAAGGCTACACCTTC. It yields the protein CASSEGRKGYTF.